This T cell receptor (beta chain) was sequenced during a study of blood T cells in healthy people across ages. PCR was performed a second time for roughly 7 to 12 cycles using a sample-barcoded 5' primer and a J-beta primer mix. TCRdb called the 5' RACE reads again in MiXCR, with one record for every CDR3 protein. The data contain around 1,600,000 distinct CDR3 sequences, less than 45% of them singletons. The sequenced sample consisted of blood. This TCR was sampled from a woman in her late teens or twenties in good health.

CDR3 residues: CASSEWDTEAFF. In nucleotides, the CDR3 is TGTGCCAGCAGTGAATGGGACACTGAAGCTTTCTTT. The chain recombines TRBV25-1 with TRBJ1-1; D uncertain. The CDR3 loop spans 12 amino acids. Germline CDR1 and CDR2: MGHDK and SYGVNS. Trimming shortened V by 1 base and J by 3 bases, and 3 bases separated the two germline ends.